The entry that follows covers one T cell receptor (beta chain) sequence. This record belongs to a study of identical twins. A single record per CDR3 protein comes from TCRdb applying MiXCR to the 5' RACE reads. The repertoire consists of around 510,000 distinct CDR3 sequences, with about 13% occurring once and the leading ten covering approximately 0.98%. This CDR3 has 11 residues. V gave up 2 bases and J gave up 4 bases, with 3 bases separating them. Germline V gives CDR1 SQVTM, CDR2 ANQGSEA. A further study also used this sample, focusing on yellow fever vaccine responses in identical twins.

V and J are TRBV29-1 and TRBJ2-1; D is unresolved. Specimen: CD4+ T cells sorted from blood. The origin of this receptor is a woman under 30 in good health. The CDR3 reads CSVEPYNEQFF. The CDR3 DNA reads as TGCAGCGTTGAACCATACAATGAGCAGTTCTTC.